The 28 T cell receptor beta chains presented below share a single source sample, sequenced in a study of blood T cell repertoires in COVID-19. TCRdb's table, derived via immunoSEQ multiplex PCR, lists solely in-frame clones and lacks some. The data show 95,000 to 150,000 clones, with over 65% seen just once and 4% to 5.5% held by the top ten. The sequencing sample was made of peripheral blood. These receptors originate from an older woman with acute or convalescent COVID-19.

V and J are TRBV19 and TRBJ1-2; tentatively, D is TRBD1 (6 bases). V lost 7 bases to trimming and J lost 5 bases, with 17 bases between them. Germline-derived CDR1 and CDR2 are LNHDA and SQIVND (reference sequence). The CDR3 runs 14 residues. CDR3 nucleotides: TGTGCCAGTACCCAAACAGGGTACGAGTATGGCTACACCTTC. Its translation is CASTQTGYEYGYTF.

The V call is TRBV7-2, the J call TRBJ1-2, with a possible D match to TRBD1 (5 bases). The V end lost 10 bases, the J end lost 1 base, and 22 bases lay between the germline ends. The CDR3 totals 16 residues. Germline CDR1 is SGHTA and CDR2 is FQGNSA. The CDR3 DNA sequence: TGTGCCACCCCCTTTACGGCGGGGCGGTATAACTATGGCTACACCTTC. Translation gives CATPFTAGRYNYGYTF.

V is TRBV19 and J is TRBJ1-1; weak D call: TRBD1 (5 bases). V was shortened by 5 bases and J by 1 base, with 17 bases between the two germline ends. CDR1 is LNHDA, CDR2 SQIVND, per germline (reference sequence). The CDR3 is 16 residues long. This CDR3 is CASSPDRGTGNTEAFF. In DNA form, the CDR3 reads TGTGCCAGTAGTCCAGATCGGGGGACGGGGAACACTGAAGCTTTCTTT.

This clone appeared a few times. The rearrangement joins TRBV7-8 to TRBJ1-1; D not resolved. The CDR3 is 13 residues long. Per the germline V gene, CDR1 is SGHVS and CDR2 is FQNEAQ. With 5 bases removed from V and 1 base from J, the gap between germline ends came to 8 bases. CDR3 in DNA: TGTGCCAGCAGCCTTACAGAGAACACTGAAGCTTTCTTT. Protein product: CASSLTENTEAFF.

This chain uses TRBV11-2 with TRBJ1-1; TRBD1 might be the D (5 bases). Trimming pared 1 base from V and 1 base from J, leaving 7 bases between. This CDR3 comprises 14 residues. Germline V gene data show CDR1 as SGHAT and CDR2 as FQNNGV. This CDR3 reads CASSLGTSNTEAFF. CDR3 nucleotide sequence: TGTGCCAGCAGCTTAGGGACATCGAACACTGAAGCTTTCTTT.

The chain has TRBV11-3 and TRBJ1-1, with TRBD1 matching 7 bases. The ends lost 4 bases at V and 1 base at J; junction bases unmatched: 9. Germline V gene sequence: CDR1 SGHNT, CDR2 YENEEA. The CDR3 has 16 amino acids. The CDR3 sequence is CASSSGGSYRNTEAFF. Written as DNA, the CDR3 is TGTGCCAGCAGCTCAGGGGGATCTTACAGGAACACTGAAGCTTTCTTT.

DNA for the CDR3: TGTGCCAGCAGCTTAGCCGCAGGGTACCAAGAGACCCAGTACTTC. Residues: CASSLAAGYQETQYF. The V gene is TRBV7-2, the J gene TRBJ2-5; D is perhaps TRBD1 (5 bases). The CDR3 sequence is 15 residues long. Trimming cost V 0 bases and J 0 bases, with 8 bases left between them. The germline CDR1 and CDR2 sequences are SGHTA and FQGNSA.

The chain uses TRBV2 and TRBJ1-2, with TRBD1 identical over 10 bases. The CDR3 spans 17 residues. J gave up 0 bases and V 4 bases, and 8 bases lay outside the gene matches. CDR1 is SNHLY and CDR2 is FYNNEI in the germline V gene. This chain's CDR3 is CASSGGDRGRSNYGYTF. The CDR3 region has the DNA TGTGCCAGCAGTGGCGGGGACAGGGGCCGCTCTAACTATGGCTACACCTTC.

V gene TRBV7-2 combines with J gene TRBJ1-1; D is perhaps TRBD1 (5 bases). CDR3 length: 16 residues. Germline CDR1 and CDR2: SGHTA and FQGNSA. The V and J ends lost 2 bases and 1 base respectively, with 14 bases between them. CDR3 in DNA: TGTGCCAGCAGCTTAACCCAGGGCGCCTCGAACACTGAAGCTTTCTTT. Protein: CASSLTQGASNTEAFF.

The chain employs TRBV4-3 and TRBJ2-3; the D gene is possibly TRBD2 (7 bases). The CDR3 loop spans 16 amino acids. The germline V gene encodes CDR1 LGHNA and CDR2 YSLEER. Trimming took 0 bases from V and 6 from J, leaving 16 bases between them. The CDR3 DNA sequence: TGCGCCAGCAGCCAAGATCTTGCGGGGGCCGGGGATACGCAGTATTTT. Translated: CASSQDLAGAGDTQYF.

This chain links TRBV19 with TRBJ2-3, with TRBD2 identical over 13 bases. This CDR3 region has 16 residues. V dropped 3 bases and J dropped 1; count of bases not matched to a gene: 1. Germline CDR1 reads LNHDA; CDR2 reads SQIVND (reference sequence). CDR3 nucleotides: TGTGCCAGTAGTATCGGACTAGCGGGGGGCACAGATACGCAGTATTTT. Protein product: CASSIGLAGGTDTQYF.

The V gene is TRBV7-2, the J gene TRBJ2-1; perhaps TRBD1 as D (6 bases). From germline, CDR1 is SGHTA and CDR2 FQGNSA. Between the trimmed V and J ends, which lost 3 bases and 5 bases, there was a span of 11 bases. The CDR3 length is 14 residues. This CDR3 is CASSFSRGNNEQFF. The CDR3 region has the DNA TGTGCCAGCAGCTTCTCCAGGGGAAACAATGAGCAGTTCTTC.

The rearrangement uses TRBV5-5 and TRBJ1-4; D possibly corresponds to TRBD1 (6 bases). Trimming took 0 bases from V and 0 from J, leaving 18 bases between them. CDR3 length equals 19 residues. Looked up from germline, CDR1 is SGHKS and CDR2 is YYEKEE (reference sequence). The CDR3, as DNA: TGTGCCAGCAGCTTGGCCTGGGCAGGGGATCCCTCAACTAATGAAAAACTGTTTTTT. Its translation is CASSLAWAGDPSTNEKLFF.

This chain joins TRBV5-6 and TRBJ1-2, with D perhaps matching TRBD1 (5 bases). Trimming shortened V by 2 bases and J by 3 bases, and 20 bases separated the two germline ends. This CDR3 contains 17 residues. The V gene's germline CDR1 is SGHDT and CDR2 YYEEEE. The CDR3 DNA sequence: TGTGCCAGCAGCTTCTTAACAGGCCTTCCTACAGACTATGGCTACACCTTC. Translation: CASSFLTGLPTDYGYTF.

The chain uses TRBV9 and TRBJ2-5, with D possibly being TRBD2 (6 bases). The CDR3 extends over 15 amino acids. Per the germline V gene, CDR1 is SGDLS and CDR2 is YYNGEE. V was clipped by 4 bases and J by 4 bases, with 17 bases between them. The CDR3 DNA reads TGTGCCAGCAGCTGGCGGGGTAGTGGGGGAGAGACCCAGTACTTC. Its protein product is CASSWRGSGGETQYF.

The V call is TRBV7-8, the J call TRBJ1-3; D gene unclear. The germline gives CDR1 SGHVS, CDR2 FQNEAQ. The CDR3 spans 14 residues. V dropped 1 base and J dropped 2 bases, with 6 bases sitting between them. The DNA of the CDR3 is TGTGCCAGCAGCTTAGACGGTCCTGGAAACACCATATATTTT. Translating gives CASSLDGPGNTIYF.

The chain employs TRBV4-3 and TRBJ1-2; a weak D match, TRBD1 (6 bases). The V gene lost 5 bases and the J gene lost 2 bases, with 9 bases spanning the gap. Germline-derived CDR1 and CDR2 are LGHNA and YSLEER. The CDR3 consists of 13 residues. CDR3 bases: TGCGCCAGCAGCGCCACAGGGAACTATGGCTACACCTTC. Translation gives CASSATGNYGYTF.

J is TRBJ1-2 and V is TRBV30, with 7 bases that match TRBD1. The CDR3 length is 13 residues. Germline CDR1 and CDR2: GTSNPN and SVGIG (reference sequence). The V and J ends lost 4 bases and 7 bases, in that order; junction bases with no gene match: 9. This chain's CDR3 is CAWTMGQTGGYTF. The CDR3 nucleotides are TGTGCCTGGACGATGGGACAGACTGGTGGCTACACCTTC.

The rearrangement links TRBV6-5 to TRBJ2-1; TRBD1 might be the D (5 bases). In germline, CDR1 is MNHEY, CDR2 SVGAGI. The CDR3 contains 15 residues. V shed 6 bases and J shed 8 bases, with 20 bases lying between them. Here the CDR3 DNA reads TGTGCCAGCAGCCGAGCGCTAGACAGCTATTATGAGCAGTTCTTC. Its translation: CASSRALDSYYEQFF.

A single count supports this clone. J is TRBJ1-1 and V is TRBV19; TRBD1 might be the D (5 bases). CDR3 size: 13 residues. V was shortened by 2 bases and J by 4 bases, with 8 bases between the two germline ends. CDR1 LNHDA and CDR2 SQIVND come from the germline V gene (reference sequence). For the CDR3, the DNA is TGTGCCAGTAGTATATGGGGCTCCACTGAAGCTTTCTTT. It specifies CASSIWGSTEAFF.

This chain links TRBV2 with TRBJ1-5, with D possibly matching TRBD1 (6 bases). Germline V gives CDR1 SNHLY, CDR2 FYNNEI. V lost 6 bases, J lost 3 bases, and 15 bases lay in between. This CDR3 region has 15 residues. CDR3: CASSESRDTNQPQHF. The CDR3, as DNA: TGTGCCAGCAGCGAGAGCCGGGACACCAATCAGCCCCAGCATTTT.

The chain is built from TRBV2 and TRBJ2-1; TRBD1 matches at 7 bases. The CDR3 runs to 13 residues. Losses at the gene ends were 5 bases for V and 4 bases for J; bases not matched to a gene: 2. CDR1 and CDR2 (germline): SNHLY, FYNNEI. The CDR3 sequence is CASSPTGYNEQFF. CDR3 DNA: TGTGCCAGCAGTCCGACAGGGTACAATGAGCAGTTCTTC.

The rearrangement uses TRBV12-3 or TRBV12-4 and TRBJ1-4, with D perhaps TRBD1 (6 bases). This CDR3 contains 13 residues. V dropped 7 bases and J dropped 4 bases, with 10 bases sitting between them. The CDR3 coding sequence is TGTGCCAGCACGGGGACAAATAATGAAAAACTGTTTTTT. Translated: CASTGTNNEKLFF.

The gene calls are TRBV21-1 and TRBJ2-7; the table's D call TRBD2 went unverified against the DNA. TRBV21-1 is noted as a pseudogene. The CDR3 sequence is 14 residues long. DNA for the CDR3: TGTGCCAGCAGCAAGAGGGCAGGAGCCTACGAGCAGTACTTC. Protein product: CASSKRAGAYEQYF.

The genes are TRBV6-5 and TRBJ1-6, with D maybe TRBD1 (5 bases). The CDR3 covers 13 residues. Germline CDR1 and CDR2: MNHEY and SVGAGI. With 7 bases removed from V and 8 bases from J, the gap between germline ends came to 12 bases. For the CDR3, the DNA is TGTGCCAGCATCTCGACAGAAGATTCACCCCTCCACTTT. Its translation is CASISTEDSPLHF.

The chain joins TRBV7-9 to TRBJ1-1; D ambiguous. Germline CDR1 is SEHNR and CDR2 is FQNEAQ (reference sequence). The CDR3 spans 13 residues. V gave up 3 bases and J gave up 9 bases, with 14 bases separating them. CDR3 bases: TGTGCCAGCAGCTTGAGAGACACTCCTAAAGCTTTCTTT. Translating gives CASSLRDTPKAFF.

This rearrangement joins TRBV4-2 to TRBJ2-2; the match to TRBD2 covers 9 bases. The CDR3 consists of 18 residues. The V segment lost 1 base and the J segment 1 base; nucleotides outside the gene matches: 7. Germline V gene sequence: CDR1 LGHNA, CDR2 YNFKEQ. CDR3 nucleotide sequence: TGTGCCAGCAGCCAAGTACCTAGCGGGGCCCTGAACACCGGGGAGCTGTTTTTT. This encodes CASSQVPSGALNTGELFF.

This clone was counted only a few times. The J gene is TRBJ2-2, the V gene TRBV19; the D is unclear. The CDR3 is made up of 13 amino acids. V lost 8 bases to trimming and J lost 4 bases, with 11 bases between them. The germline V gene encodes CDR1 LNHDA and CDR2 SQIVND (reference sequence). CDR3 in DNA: TGTGCCAGTGCCCCCCCGGGCACCGGGGAGCTGTTTTTT. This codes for CASAPPGTGELFF.